This T cell receptor (beta chain) was sequenced during a study of CD8 T cells in ankylosing spondylitis. Study-level points and caveats: A motif in TCR beta, a set of roughly eight highly homologous variants, appeared characteristic of ankylosing spondylitis blood.

The CDR3 loop spans 14 amino acids. V was shortened by 6 bases and J by 7 bases, with 17 bases between the two germline ends. TCRdb passed the 5' RACE reads through MiXCR, listing each CDR3 protein once. This table holds about 340,000 distinct CDR3 sequences, roughly 8% found once. To note about this clonotype: Its antigen is as yet unknown.

The V gene is TRBV12-3 or TRBV12-4, the J gene TRBJ2-3; D not certain. The TCR was taken from a male donor with ankylosing spondylitis. Sequencing was performed on blood, either unsorted or a sorted T cell fraction (not recorded which). Here the CDR3 reads CASSRTSGANTQYF. DNA of the CDR3: TGTGCCAGCAGCCGCACTTCTGGCGCAAATACGCAGTATTTT.